This T cell receptor beta chain originates from a study of graft-versus-host responses after intestinal transplantation. Whole-study context: Anti-thymocyte globulin induction was given to all recipients, followed by tacrolimus and steroids for roughly 3 years.

Details on this clone: The antigen remains unidentified.

Study-wide results and limits: Researchers found GvH clones in recipient marrow, and some showed up first in ileum or blood.

The J segment lost 6 bases and the V segment lost 6 bases, leaving 7 bases of the junction unmatched. The CDR3 is 14 residues long. Germline V lookup: CDR1 MNHNS, CDR2 SASEGT. TCRdb's table, derived via immunoSEQ multiplex PCR, lists solely in-frame clones and lacks some. The profile shows tens of thousands of clones, around 90% of them singletons. The specimen comprised unstimulated CD4+ T cells sorted from spleen or lymph node cells, sampled before intestinal transplant. The chain couples TRBV6-1 to TRBJ2-7; 11 bases fit TRBD2. The TCR originated in a human donor who received an intestinal transplant. CDR3 sequence (DNA): TGTGCCAGCAGCCTCCCCGGGACTAGCGGCGAGCAGTACTTC. Encoded protein: CASSLPGTSGEQYF.